This TCR beta chain was obtained from a study of PD-1 blockade in classical Hodgkin lymphoma. V lost 4 bases to trimming and J lost 4 bases, with 4 bases between them. This CDR3 contains 12 residues. From germline, CDR1 is PRHDT and CDR2 FYEKMQ (reference sequence). TCRdb's copy holds only in-frame clones and misses some; the assay was immunoSEQ multiplex PCR. The sample lists nearly 100,000 clones, approximately 80% occurring once. About this clone itself: Its antigen is not identified.

There was relapse after autologous stem cell transplantation in every patient, and there was variation in brentuximab vedotin exposure. Patients reached a best response of complete response, partial response or progressive disease. Study-level points and caveats: Exclusion applied to patients who initiated nivolumab less than 1 year following ASCT. Those achieving complete response showed baseline diversity like newly diagnosed patients. Why the repertoires differ is still unclear, perhaps disease activity or prior therapy.

The sequence was obtained from a human donor with classical Hodgkin lymphoma. The gene calls are TRBV13 and TRBJ1-4; D is ambiguous. This specimen was peripheral blood mononuclear cells (PBMCs), taken at baseline. The CDR3: CASSSFNEKLFF. DNA of the CDR3: TGTGCCAGCAGCTCCTTTAATGAAAAACTGTTTTTT. The variable domain in full, with the rest retrieved from reference TRBV13 and TRBJ1-4, is AAGVIQSPRHLIKEKRETATLKCYPIPRHDTVYWYQQGPGQDPQFLISFYEKMQSDKGSIPDRFSAQQFSDYHSELNMSSLELGDSALYFCASSSFNEKLFFGSGTQLSVL.